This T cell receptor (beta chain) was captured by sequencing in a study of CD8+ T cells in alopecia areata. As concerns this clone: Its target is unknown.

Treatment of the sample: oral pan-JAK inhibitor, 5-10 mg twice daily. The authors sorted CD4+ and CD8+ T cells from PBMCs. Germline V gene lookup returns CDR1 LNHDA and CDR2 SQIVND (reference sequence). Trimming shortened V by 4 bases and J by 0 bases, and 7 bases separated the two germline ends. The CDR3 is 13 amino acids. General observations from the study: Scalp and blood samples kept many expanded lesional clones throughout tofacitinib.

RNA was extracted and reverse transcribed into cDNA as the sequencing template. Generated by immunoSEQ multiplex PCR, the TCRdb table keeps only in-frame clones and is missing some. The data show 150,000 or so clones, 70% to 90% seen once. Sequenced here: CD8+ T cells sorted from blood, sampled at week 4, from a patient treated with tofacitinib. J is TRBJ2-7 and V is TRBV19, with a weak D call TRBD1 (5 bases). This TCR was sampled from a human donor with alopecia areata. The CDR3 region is CASSTGHSYEQYF. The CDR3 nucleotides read TGTGCCAGTAGTACCGGACACTCCTACGAGCAGTACTTC.